The following is a TCR beta chain sequence with its context. The V end lost 6 bases, the J end lost 4 bases, and 12 bases lay between the germline ends. CDR1 MNHEY and CDR2 SVGEGT come from the germline V gene. The CDR3 spans 13 residues. This record comes from a study of blood T cell repertoires in COVID-19. Using immunoSEQ multiplex PCR, the repertoire was profiled, and TCRdb retains in-frame clones only, with some absent. The sample lists 130,000 to 150,000 clones, 88% occurring once. This chain uses TRBV6-2 or TRBV6-3 with TRBJ1-2, with no clear D. The sequence was collected from a man aged 45-65 years with active or convalescent COVID-19. The sequenced sample consisted of peripheral blood. CDR3 sequence reads: CASSPGLPYGYTF. DNA for the CDR3: TGTGCCAGCAGCCCAGGACTTCCCTATGGCTACACCTTC.